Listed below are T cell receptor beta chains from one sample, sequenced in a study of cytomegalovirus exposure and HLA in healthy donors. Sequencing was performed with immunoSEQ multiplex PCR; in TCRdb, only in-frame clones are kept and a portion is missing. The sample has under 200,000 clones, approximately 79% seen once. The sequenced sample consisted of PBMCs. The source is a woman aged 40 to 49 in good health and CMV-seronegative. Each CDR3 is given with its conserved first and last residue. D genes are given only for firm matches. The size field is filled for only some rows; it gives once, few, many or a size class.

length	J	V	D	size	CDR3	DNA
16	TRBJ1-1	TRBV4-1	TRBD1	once	CASSQPKGQQNTEAFF	TGCGCCAGCAGCCAACCCAAGGGACAGCAGAACACTGAAGCTTTCTTT
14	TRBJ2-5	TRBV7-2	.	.	CASSIGQGQETQYF	TGTGCCAGCAGCATTGGACAAGGGCAGGAGACCCAGTACTTC
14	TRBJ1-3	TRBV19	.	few	CASTEHRSGNTIYF	TGTGCCAGTACCGAACACCGCTCTGGAAACACCATATATTTT
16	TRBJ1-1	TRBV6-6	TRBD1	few	CASSYRDRGQNTEAFF	TGTGCCAGCAGTTACCGGGACAGGGGACAGAACACTGAAGCTTTCTTT
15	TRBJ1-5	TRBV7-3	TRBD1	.	CASSYDRGLNQPQHF	TGTGCCAGCAGCTACGACAGGGGGCTGAATCAGCCCCAGCATTTT
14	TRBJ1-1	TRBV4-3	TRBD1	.	CASSQATGDTEAFF	TGCGCCAGCAGCCAAGCGACAGGGGACACTGAAGCTTTCTTT
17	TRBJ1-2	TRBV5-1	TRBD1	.	CASSASGQPKLNYGYTF	TGCGCCAGCAGCGCATCGGGACAGCCAAAACTTAACTATGGCTACACCTTC
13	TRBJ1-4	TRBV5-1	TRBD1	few	CASSSNRGEKLFF	TGCGCCAGCAGCTCCAACAGGGGTGAAAAACTGTTTTTT
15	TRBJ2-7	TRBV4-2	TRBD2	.	CASSQRTSGPYEQYF	TGTGCCAGCAGCCAGCGGACTAGCGGACCCTACGAGCAGTACTTC
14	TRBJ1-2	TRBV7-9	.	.	CSSSPVRSGYGYTF	TGTTCCAGCAGCCCAGTCCGTTCAGGCTATGGCTACACCTTC
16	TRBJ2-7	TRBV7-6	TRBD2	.	CASSSLVKRGAYEQYF	TGTGCCAGCAGCTCCCTGGTGAAGCGGGGGGCCTACGAGCAGTACTTC
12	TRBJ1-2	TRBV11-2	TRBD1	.	CASSLEIGQGTF	TGTGCCAGCAGCTTAGAAATAGGACAGGGCACCTTC
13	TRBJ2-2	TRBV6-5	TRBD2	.	CATRAGGTGELFF	TGTGCCACGCGGGCGGGGGGCACCGGGGAGCTGTTTTTT
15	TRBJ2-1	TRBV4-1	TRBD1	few	CASSRDRVSYNEQFF	TGCGCCAGCAGCCGAGACAGGGTATCGTACAATGAGCAGTTCTTC
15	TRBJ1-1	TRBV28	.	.	CASSLSPRGGIGAFF	TGTGCCAGCAGTCTATCCCCGAGGGGGGGGATCGGAGCTTTCTTT
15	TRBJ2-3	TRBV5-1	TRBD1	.	CASSLRQGRTDTQYF	TGCGCCAGCAGCTTAAGACAGGGGCGGACAGATACGCAGTATTTT
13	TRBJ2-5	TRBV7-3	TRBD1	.	CASSRAGGLTQYF	TGTGCCAGCAGCAGGGCAGGGGGATTGACCCAGTACTTC
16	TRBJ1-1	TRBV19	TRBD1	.	CASSGTVLAANTEAFF	TGTGCCAGTAGCGGGACAGTCCTAGCCGCGAACACTGAAGCTTTCTTT
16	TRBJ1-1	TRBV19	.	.	CASSKSRRPLNTEAFF	TGTGCCAGTAGTAAAAGCCGCAGGCCCTTGAACACTGAAGCTTTCTTT
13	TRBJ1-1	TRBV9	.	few	CASSALGGTEAFF	TGTGCCAGCAGCGCCTTGGGGGGCACTGAAGCTTTCTTT
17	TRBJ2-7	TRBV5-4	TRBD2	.	CASSLERASGRGIEQYF	TGTGCCAGCAGCTTGGAAAGGGCTAGCGGGAGAGGGATCGAGCAGTACTTC
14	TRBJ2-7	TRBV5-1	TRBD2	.	CASSSGLESGEQYF	TGCGCCAGCAGCTCGGGACTAGAGAGCGGCGAGCAGTACTTC
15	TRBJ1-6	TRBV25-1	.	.	CASSEFGGNNSPLHF	TGTGCCAGCAGTGAATTCGGTGGTAATAATTCACCCCTCCACTTT
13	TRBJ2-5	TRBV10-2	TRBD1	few	CATRNGTEETQYF	TGCGCCACCAGAAACGGGACAGAAGAGACCCAGTACTTC
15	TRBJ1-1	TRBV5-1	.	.	CASSLVRVGNTEAFF	TGCGCCAGCAGCTTGGTCAGGGTTGGGAACACTGAAGCTTTCTTT
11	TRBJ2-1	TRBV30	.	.	CAWSTDNEQFF	TGTGCCTGGAGTACGGACAATGAGCAGTTCTTC
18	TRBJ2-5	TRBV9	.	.	CASSPTSGGYLRQETQYF	TGTGCCAGCAGCCCAACGTCTGGAGGCTACCTGAGGCAAGAGACCCAGTACTTC
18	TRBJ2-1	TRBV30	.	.	CAWWGIRGLRGSYNEQFF	TGTGCCTGGTGGGGGATAAGGGGGTTGAGGGGTTCCTACAATGAGCAGTTCTTC
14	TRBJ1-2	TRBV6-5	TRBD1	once	CASSERRQGGGYTF	TGTGCCAGCAGTGAAAGGCGACAGGGCGGTGGCTACACCTTC
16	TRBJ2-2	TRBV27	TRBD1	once	CASSLGTGPIPGELFF	TGTGCCAGCAGTTTAGGGACAGGGCCGATCCCCGGGGAGCTGTTTTTT
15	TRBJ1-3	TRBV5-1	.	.	CASSLSLGAGNTIYF	TGCGCCAGCAGCTTGTCCCTCGGGGCTGGAAACACCATATATTTT
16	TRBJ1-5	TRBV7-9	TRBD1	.	CASSLGTGGLSQPQHF	TGTGCCAGCAGCTTAGGGACAGGGGGGCTTAGTCAGCCCCAGCATTTT
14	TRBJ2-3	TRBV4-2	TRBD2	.	CASSSAGQADTQYF	TGTGCCAGCAGCTCAGCGGGGCAAGCAGATACGCAGTATTTT
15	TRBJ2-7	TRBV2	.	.	CASSSGGVMDYEQYF	TGTGCCAGCAGTTCTGGTGGAGTGATGGACTACGAGCAGTACTTC
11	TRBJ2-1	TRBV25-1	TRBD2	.	CASSGLVSKFF	TGTGCCAGTTCGGGACTAGTGAGCAAGTTCTTC
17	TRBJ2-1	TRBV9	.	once	CASSGSLGGPMRTEQFF	TGTGCCAGCAGCGGTAGCTTGGGAGGACCTATGCGTACTGAGCAGTTCTTC
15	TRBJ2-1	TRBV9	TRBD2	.	CASSGGLARYNEQFF	TGTGCCAGCAGCGGGGGACTAGCGAGATATAATGAGCAGTTCTTC
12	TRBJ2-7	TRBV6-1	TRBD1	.	CASSGTDYEQYF	TGTGCCAGCAGCGGGACAGATTACGAGCAGTACTTC
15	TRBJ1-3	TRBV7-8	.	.	CASSFGGSPGNTIYF	TGTGCCAGCAGCTTCGGGGGATCTCCTGGAAACACCATATATTTT
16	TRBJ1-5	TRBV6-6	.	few	CASSYSSGGRAQPQHF	TGTGCCAGCAGTTACTCAAGTGGGGGGAGGGCTCAGCCCCAGCATTTT